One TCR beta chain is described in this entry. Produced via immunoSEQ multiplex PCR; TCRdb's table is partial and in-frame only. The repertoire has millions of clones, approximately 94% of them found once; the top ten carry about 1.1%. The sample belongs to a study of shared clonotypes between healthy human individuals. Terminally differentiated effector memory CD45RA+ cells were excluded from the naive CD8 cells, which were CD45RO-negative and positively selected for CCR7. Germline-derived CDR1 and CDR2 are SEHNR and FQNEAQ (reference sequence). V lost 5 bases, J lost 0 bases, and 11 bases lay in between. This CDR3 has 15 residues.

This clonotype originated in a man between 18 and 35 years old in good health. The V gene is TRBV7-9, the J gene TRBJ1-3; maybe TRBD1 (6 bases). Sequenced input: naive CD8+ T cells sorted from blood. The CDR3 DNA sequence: TGTGCCAGCAGCCCCTGGACAGTCTCTGGAAACACCATATATTTT. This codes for CASSPWTVSGNTIYF. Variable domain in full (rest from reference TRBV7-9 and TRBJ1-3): DTGVSQNPRHKITKRGQNVTFRCDPISEHNRLYWYRQTLGQGPEFLTYFQNEAQLEKSRLLSDRFSAERPKGSFSTLEIQRTEQGDSAMYLCASSPWTVSGNTIYFGEGSWLTVV.